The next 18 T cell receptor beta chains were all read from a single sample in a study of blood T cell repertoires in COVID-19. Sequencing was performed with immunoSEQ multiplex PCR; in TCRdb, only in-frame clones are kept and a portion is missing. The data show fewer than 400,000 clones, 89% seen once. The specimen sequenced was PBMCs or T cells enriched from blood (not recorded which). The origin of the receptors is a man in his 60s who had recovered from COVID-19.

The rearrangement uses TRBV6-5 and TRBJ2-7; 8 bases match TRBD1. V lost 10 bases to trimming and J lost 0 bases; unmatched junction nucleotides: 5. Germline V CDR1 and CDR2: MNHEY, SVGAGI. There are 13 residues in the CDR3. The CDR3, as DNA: TGTGCCACCTGGACAGGGCCCTCCTACGAGCAGTACTTC. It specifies CATWTGPSYEQYF.

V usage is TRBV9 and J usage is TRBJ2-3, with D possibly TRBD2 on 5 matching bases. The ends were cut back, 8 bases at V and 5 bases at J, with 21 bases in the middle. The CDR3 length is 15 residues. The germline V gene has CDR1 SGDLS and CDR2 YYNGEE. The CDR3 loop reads CASRRGRETKDTQYF. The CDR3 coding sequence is TGTGCCAGTCGGAGAGGCCGGGAAACTAAAGATACGCAGTATTTT.

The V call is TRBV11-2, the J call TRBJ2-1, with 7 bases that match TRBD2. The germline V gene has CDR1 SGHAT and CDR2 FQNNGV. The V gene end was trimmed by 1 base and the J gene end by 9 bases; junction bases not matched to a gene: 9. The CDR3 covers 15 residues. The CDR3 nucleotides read TGTGCCAGCAGCTTAGTGGAGCGTTGGGGGGGTGAGCAGTTCTTC. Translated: CASSLVERWGGEQFF.

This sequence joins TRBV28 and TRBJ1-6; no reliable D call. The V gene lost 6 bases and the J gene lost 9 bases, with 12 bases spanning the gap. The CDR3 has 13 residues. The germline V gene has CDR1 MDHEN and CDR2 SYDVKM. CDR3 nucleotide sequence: TGTGCCAGCAGGCCCCAGTATGGTTCACCCCTCCACTTT. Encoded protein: CASRPQYGSPLHF.

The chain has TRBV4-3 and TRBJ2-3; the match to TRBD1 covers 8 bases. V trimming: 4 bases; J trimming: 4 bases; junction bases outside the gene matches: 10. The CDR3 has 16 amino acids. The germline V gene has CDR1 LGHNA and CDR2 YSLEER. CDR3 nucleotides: TGCGCCAGCAGCCTTGACAGGGGTAGGGGGGCAGATACGCAGTATTTT. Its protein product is CASSLDRGRGADTQYF.

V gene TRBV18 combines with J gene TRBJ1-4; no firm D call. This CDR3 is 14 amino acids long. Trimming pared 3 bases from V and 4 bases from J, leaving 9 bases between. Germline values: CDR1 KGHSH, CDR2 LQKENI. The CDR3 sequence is CASSPVQYNEKLFF. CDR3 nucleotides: TGTGCCAGCTCACCGGTTCAGTATAATGAAAAACTGTTTTTT.

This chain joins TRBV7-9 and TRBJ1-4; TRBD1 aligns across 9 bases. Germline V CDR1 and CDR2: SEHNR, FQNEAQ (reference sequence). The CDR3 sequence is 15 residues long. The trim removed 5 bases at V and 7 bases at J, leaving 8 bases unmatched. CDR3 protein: CASSPGQGGIEKLFF. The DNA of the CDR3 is TGTGCCAGCAGCCCGGGACAGGGCGGAATTGAAAAACTGTTTTTT.

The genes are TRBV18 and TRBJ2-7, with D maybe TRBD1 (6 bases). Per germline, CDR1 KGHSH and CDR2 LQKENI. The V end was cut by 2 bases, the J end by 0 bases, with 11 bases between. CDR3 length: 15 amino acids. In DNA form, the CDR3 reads TGTGCCAGCTCACCAACAGGGCTTAGCTCCTACGAGCAGTACTTC. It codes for CASSPTGLSSYEQYF.

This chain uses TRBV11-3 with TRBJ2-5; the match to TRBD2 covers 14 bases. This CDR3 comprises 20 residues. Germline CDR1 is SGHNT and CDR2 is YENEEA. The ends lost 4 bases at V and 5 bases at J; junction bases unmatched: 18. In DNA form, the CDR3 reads TGTGCCAGCAGCTACGGGACTAGCGGGAGTGGGTATCTTGATTCGGAGACCCAGTACTTC. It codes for CASSYGTSGSGYLDSETQYF. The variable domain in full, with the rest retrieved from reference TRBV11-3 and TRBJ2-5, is EAGVVQSPRYKIIEKKQPVAFWCNPISGHNTLYWYLQNLGQGPELLIRYENEEAVDDSQLPKDRFSAERLKGVDSTLKIQPAELGDSAVYLCASSYGTSGSGYLDSETQYFGPGTRLLVL.

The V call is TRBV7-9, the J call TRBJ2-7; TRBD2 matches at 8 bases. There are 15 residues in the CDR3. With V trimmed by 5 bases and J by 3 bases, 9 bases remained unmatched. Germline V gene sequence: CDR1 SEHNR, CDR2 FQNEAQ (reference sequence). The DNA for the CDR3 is TGTGCCAGCAGCCTGCCGGGGGGGGCAGGCTACGAGCAGTACTTC. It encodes CASSLPGGAGYEQYF.

CDR3 sequence: CASSDEGTSSYEQYF. The CDR3 DNA is TGTGCCAGCAGCGATGAGGGGACTAGCTCCTACGAGCAGTACTTC. V gene TRBV3-1 (or the pseudogene TRBV3-2) combines with J gene TRBJ2-7; TRBD2 agrees at 8 bases. J was trimmed by 0 bases and V by 5 bases; bases with no gene match: 6. The germline V gene has CDR1 LGHDT and CDR2 YNNKEL (reference sequence). The CDR3 has 15 amino acids.

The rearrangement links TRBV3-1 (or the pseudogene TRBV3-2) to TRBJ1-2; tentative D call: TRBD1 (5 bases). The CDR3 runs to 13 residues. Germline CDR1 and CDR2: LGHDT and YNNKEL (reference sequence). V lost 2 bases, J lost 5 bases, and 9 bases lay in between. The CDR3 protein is CASSQTRAYGYTF. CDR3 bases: TGTGCCAGCAGCCAAACCAGGGCGTATGGCTACACCTTC.

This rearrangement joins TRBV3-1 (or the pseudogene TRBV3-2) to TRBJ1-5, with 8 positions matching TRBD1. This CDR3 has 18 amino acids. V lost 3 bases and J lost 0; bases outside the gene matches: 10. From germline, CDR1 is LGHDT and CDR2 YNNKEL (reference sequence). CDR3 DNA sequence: TGTGCCAGCAGCCAGAGGACAGGGCGGGGATATAGCAATCAGCCCCAGCATTTT. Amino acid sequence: CASSQRTGRGYSNQPQHF.

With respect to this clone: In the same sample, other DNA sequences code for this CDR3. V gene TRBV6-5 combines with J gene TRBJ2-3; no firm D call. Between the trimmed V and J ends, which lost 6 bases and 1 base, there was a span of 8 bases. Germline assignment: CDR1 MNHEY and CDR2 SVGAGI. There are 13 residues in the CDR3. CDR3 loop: CASSPPGTDTQYF. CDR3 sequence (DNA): TGTGCCAGCAGCCCCCCAGGCACAGATACGCAGTATTTT.

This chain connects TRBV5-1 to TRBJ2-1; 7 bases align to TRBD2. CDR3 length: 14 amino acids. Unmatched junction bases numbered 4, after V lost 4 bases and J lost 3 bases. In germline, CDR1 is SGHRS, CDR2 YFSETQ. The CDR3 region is CASSEPSGYNEQFF. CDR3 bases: TGCGCCAGCAGCGAGCCTAGCGGCTACAATGAGCAGTTCTTC.

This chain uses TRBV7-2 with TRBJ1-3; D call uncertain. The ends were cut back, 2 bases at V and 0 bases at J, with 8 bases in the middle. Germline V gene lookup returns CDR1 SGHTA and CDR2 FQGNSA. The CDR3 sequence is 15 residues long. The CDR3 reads CASSLTRTSGNTIYF. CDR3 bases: TGTGCCAGCAGCTTAACGCGCACCTCTGGAAACACCATATATTTT.

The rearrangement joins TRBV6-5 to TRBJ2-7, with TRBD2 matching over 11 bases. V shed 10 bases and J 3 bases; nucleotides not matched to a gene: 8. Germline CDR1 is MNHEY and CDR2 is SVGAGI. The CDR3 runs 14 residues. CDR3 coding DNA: TGTGCCACCGTCGGACTAGCGGGCTACTACGAGCAGTACTTC. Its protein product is CATVGLAGYYEQYF.

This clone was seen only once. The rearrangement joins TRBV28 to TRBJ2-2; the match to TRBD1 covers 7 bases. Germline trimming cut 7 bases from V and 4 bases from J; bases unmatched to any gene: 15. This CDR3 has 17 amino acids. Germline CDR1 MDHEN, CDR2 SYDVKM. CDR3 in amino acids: CASTRTYRGPLTGELFF. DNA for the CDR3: TGTGCCAGCACCAGAACCTACAGGGGCCCCCTCACCGGGGAGCTGTTTTTT.